Below, 22 T cell receptor beta chains from the same sample are listed, as sequenced in a study of T cell responses to AZD1222 COVID-19 vaccine. Sequencing was performed with immunoSEQ multiplex PCR; in TCRdb, only in-frame clones are kept and a portion is missing. The sample holds about 140,000 clones, over 75% seen once. The sample in question was peripheral blood, obtained 28 days after the second dose of the MenACWY control vaccine. These TCRs come from an adult who received the MenACWY meningococcal vaccine as a control.

In its sample, this clone was seen once. The chain uses TRBV12-3 or TRBV12-4 and TRBJ1-2, with 8 bases aligning to TRBD1. The CDR3 is 12 amino acids. With 8 bases clipped from V and 8 bases from J, the junction kept 7 bases outside the gene matches. The CDR3 nucleotides read TGTGCCAGCGGAGACAGGGGATTCGGCTACACCTTC. Protein product: CASGDRGFGYTF.

The chain couples TRBV15 to TRBJ2-3; D call uncertain. V shed 8 bases and J shed 9 bases, with 21 bases lying between them. The CDR3 totals 14 residues. CDR1 and CDR2 (germline): LNHNV, YYDKDF (reference sequence). The CDR3 here is CATRPDRRRGTQYF. In nucleotides, the CDR3 is TGTGCCACCCGACCAGACCGGCGAAGAGGCACGCAGTATTTT.

The chain recombines TRBV9 with TRBJ1-2; 8 positions agree with TRBD1. CDR3 length equals 15 residues. CDR1 and CDR2 (germline): SGDLS, YYNGEE. The junction had 6 bases not matched to a gene; V was cut back by 3 bases and J by 2 bases. The CDR3 region is CASSAQGAPNYGYTF. Written as DNA, the CDR3 is TGTGCCAGCAGCGCCCAGGGGGCCCCGAACTATGGCTACACCTTC.

This chain links TRBV5-1 with TRBJ2-3; D unclear. V was pared by 1 base and J by 0 bases, with 9 bases between. The germline gives CDR1 SGHRS, CDR2 YFSETQ. The CDR3 has 15 residues. CDR3 protein: CASSLPVSSTDTQYF. DNA of the CDR3: TGCGCCAGCAGCTTGCCTGTCTCTAGCACAGATACGCAGTATTTT.

The chain joins TRBV5-8 to TRBJ2-5; 10 nucleotides align to TRBD2. Losses at the gene ends were 4 bases for V and 1 base for J; bases not matched to a gene: 7. The CDR3 consists of 16 residues. Germline loops: CDR1 SGHTS, CDR2 YDEGEE. The CDR3 sequence is CASSPGVAGGQETQYF. The CDR3 DNA sequence: TGTGCCAGCAGCCCTGGGGTAGCGGGGGGCCAAGAGACCCAGTACTTC.

The V and J genes are TRBV19 and TRBJ2-1; TRBD1 matches at 8 bases. Per the germline V gene, CDR1 is LNHDA and CDR2 is SQIVND (reference sequence). The CDR3 has 13 residues. The junction had 5 bases not matched to a gene; V was cut back by 4 bases and J by 9 bases. The CDR3 is CASSSYRGSEQFF. CDR3 sequence (DNA): TGTGCCAGTAGTAGTTACAGGGGGAGTGAGCAGTTCTTC.

The rearrangement joins TRBV2 to TRBJ1-5, with 7 bases aligning to TRBD1. V lost 8 bases to trimming and J lost 0 bases; unmatched junction nucleotides: 4. In germline, CDR1 is SNHLY, CDR2 FYNNEI. The CDR3 totals 14 residues. CDR3 loop: CASSRGNSNQPQHF. CDR3 DNA: TGTGCCAGCTCCAGGGGGAATAGCAATCAGCCCCAGCATTTT.

The chain has TRBV25-1 and TRBJ1-5; D gene uncertain. The CDR3 is 14 residues long. Trimming shortened V by 4 bases and J by 0 bases, and 7 bases separated the two germline ends. CDR1 and CDR2 (germline): MGHDK, SYGVNS. CDR3 DNA sequence: TGTGCCAGCAGTGGGGGTTATAGCAATCAGCCCCAGCATTTT. Residues: CASSGGYSNQPQHF.

The chain joins TRBV28 to TRBJ1-3; D is ambiguous. CDR3 size: 16 residues. The germline CDR1 and CDR2 sequences are MDHEN and SYDVKM. The V end lost 6 bases, the J end lost 0 bases, and 15 bases lay between the germline ends. The CDR3: CASRTRGRLSGNTIYF. The DNA for the CDR3 is TGTGCCAGCAGAACACGCGGACGCCTCTCTGGAAACACCATATATTTT.

CDR3 amino acids: CASSLTGGGYEQYV. For the CDR3, the DNA is TGTGCCAGCAGCTTGACAGGGGGAGGTTACGAGCAGTACGTC. The V and J genes are TRBV7-2 and TRBJ2-7; 9 bases map to TRBD1. The CDR3 has 14 amino acids. With V trimmed by 3 bases and J by 4 bases, 4 bases remained unmatched. Germline lookup yields CDR1 SGHTA and CDR2 FQGNSA.

This chain joins TRBV5-1 and TRBJ2-2, with 10 bases that match TRBD2. J lost 6 bases, V lost 6 bases, and 2 bases had no gene match. This CDR3 region has 13 residues. CDR1 and CDR2 from the germline V gene are SGHRS and YFSETQ. Written as DNA, the CDR3 is TGCGCCAGCACTAGCGGGGGCGCCGGGGAGCTGTTTTTT. Residues: CASTSGGAGELFF.

Of note for this clone: Additional DNA sequences in this sample encode the identical CDR3. J is TRBJ2-3 and V is TRBV29-1; 10 bases are shared with TRBD2. Germline loops: CDR1 SQVTM, CDR2 ANQGSEA. The CDR3 spans 13 residues. J gave up 3 bases and V 7 bases, and 4 bases lay outside the gene matches. The CDR3 nucleotides read TGCAGCGGGGATAGCGGGGGGACAGATACGCAGTATTTT. Protein sequence: CSGDSGGTDTQYF.

The chain joins TRBV7-8 to TRBJ2-7, with TRBD1 as a possible D gene (6 bases). The germline V gene encodes CDR1 SGHVS and CDR2 FQNEAQ. This CDR3 comprises 13 residues. V lost 4 bases and J 6 bases, leaving 13 bases between the germline ends. CDR3 nucleotides: TGTGCCAGCAGCTCAAGCTCAGGGGCCGAGCAGTACGTC. This translates into CASSSSSGAEQYV.

The chain is built from TRBV14 and TRBJ1-2, with D hard to call. The CDR3 covers 13 residues. The germline V and J ends were trimmed by 5 bases and 7 bases, with 14 bases remaining between them. Germline V gives CDR1 SGHDN, CDR2 FVKESK. CDR3 residues: CASSSMRVRGYTF. DNA for the CDR3: TGTGCCAGCAGCTCTATGCGGGTGCGTGGCTACACCTTC.

CDR3 residues: CASSQVGGTGGRYGYTF. DNA for the CDR3: TGTGCCAGCAGCCAAGTGGGAGGGACAGGGGGTCGCTATGGCTACACCTTC. The chain couples TRBV4-2 to TRBJ1-2; 11 bases match TRBD1. Germline CDR1 and CDR2: LGHNA and YNFKEQ. With 1 base clipped from V and 4 bases from J, the junction kept 8 bases outside the gene matches. This CDR3 contains 17 residues.

The chain combines TRBV7-9 with TRBJ1-1; D gene ambiguous. V lost 5 bases to trimming and J lost 8 bases, with 15 bases between them. There are 13 residues in the CDR3. Germline-derived CDR1 and CDR2 are SEHNR and FQNEAQ (reference sequence). For the CDR3, the DNA is TGTGCCAGCAGCCCCTCCGGCGTTGGGGAAGCTTTCTTT. Translation gives CASSPSGVGEAFF.

V usage is TRBV25-1 and J usage is TRBJ2-7; D is uncertain. Trimming pared 2 bases from V and 2 bases from J, leaving 10 bases between. Germline lookup yields CDR1 MGHDK and CDR2 SYGVNS. CDR3 length: 14 residues. The CDR3 nucleotides read TGTGCCAGCAGTGAAACTCGAATTCCCTACGAGCAGTACTTC. It encodes CASSETRIPYEQYF.

The V and J genes are TRBV6-5 and TRBJ1-1, with a weak D call TRBD1 (5 bases). CDR3 size: 15 residues. Germline V gene sequence: CDR1 MNHEY, CDR2 SVGAGI. The V end was cut by 0 bases, the J end by 0 bases, with 8 bases between. CDR3: CASSYSQGMNTEAFF. CDR3 sequence (DNA): TGTGCCAGCAGTTACTCGCAGGGCATGAACACTGAAGCTTTCTTT.

This clone has just one count. CDR3 in DNA: TGTGCCAGTAGTACCACCCGGAGGGCCGACTATGGCTACACCTTC. It yields the protein CASSTTRRADYGYTF. The genes are TRBV19 and TRBJ1-2; D is unresolved. V lost 4 bases, J lost 3 bases, and 15 bases lay in between. The CDR3 sequence is 15 residues long. From germline, CDR1 is LNHDA and CDR2 SQIVND (reference sequence). The whole variable domain, remainder taken from reference TRBV19 and TRBJ1-2, is DGGITQSPKYLFRKEGQNVTLSCEQNLNHDAMYWYRQDPGQGLRLIYYSQIVNDFQKGDIAEGYSVSREKKESFPLTVTSAQKNPTAFYLCASSTTRRADYGYTFGSGTRLTVV.

CDR3 amino acids: CASSVGPQHF. CDR3 coding DNA: TGTGCCAGCTCGGTCGGACCCCAGCATTTT. V usage is TRBV28 and J usage is TRBJ1-5; D uncertain. Trimming cost V 8 bases and J 10 bases, with 9 bases left between them. The CDR3 has 10 amino acids. Germline CDR1 is MDHEN and CDR2 is SYDVKM.

The genes are TRBV5-6 and TRBJ2-7, with D perhaps being TRBD1 or TRBD2 (5 bases each). Germline CDR1 reads SGHDT; CDR2 reads YYEEEE. This CDR3 spans 15 amino acids. Trimming stripped 2 bases from V and 5 bases from J, with 17 bases between. CDR3 in amino acids: CASSFLGTLGDEQYV. CDR3 nucleotide sequence: TGTGCCAGCAGCTTTCTCGGGACCCTGGGTGACGAGCAGTACGTC.

This clone was counted only a few times. One end of the junction fails to match germline, which may point to a read error. This chain connects TRBV29-1 to TRBJ1-2; D is undetermined. CDR3 size: 12 residues. Germline CDR1 and CDR2: SQVTM and ANQGSEA. CDR3 nucleotide sequence: TGCAGCGGTGAAGAAACTAACTATGGCTACACCTTC. Encoded protein: CSGEETNYGYTF.